In this sample, the clone carrying this T cell receptor (beta chain) turned up many times. Its target is unknown. This CDR3 comprises 14 residues. Unmatched junction bases numbered 6, after V lost 7 bases and J lost 4 bases. These data belong to a study of identical twins. Study results and limitations: Abundant cord blood beta clonotypes carried fewer insertions; memory repertoires showed none. Cross-sectional statistical analysis was relied on for the conclusions, without the same donors being followed. Because invariant MAIT and iNKT cells could be present, zero-insertion analyses could be partly confounded.

The authors used template switching to add a universal primer site and gave cDNA unique molecular identifiers. TCRdb re-called the 5' RACE reads through MiXCR, storing one row per CDR3 protein. The table records 200,000 to 250,000 distinct CDR3 sequences, more than 6.5% of them present only once. Another study also made use of these data, one on yellow fever vaccine responses in identical twins.

The V gene is TRBV12-3 or TRBV12-4, the J gene TRBJ2-5, with TRBD2 matching 10 bases. This receptor was obtained from a woman between 18 and 29 years old in good health. Sequencing used memory (CD45RO+) T cells sorted from blood. The CDR3 nucleotides read TGTGCCAGCACTACTAGCGGGGCCACAGAGACCCAGTACTTC. Translation: CASTTSGATETQYF.